The 2 T cell receptor beta chains below all came from one sample that was sequenced in a study of T cell repertoires in cytomegalovirus infection. TCRdb itself ran the reads through MiXCR, one entry per CDR3 protein. The table includes 490,000 or so distinct CDR3 sequences, roughly 12% detected once. Sequenced sample: PBMCs. These TCRs come from a human donor in good health (CMV status not recorded). Some clones in this sample may be carry-over from other donors' samples.

In this sample, this clonotype turned up a few times. This chain links TRBV19 with TRBJ2-1, with unresolved D. V lost 1 base, J lost 7 bases, and 8 bases lay in between. The germline V gene has CDR1 LNHDA and CDR2 SQIVND (reference sequence). The CDR3 consists of 13 residues. The CDR3 DNA follows: TGTGCCAGTAGTATAGGGCTAATAAATGAGCAGTTCTTC. Its protein is CASSIGLINEQFF.

J is TRBJ1-5 and V is TRBV29-1; TRBD1 agrees at 8 bases. Germline CDR1 reads SQVTM; CDR2 reads ANQGSEA. V lost 0 bases, J lost 11 bases, and 9 bases stayed unmatched. The CDR3 has 14 amino acids. The CDR3 DNA follows: TGCAGCGTTGAAGAGGGGACAGGCCAAGGGGCCCAGCATTTT. Its protein is CSVEEGTGQGAQHF. Drawing the rest from reference TRBV29-1 and TRBJ1-5, the complete variable domain is SAVISQKPSRDICQRGTSLTIQCQVDSQVTMMFWYRQQPGQSLTLIATANQGSEATYESGFVIDKFPISRPNLTFSTLTVSNMSPEDSSIYLCSVEEGTGQGAQHFGDGTRLSIL.